The next 26 T cell receptor beta chains were all read from a single sample in a study of control samples from healthy donors and cancer patients. Repertoires were generated with immunoSEQ multiplex PCR, while TCRdb's copy carries only in-frame clones and drops some. Found here are roughly 140,000 clones, 93% of them singletons; the top ten hold 2% to 2.5%. Sequenced input: blood. Receptor source: a man aged 45-65 years in good health.

The table lists this clone with a count of one. This sequence joins TRBV21-1 and TRBJ2-1. TRBV21-1 is designated a pseudogene. The CDR3 contains 17 residues. The CDR3 DNA sequence: TGTGCCAGCAGCAAAGATGAGTGGGACCGACGAGACAATGAGCAGTTCTTC. Translation gives CASSKDEWDRRDNEQFF.

This clone is a singleton in its sample. This chain joins TRBV5-1 and TRBJ2-3; the D call may be TRBD1 or TRBD2 (6 bases each). V was cut by 5 bases and J by 5 bases, with 12 bases left in between. The germline V gene has CDR1 SGHRS and CDR2 YFSETQ. This CDR3 comprises 13 residues. As DNA, the CDR3 is TGCGCCAGCAGGAGACAGGAGGGAGATACGCAGTATTTT. Protein sequence: CASRRQEGDTQYF. Supplemented by reference TRBV5-1 and TRBJ2-3, the full variable domain reads KAGVTQTPRYLIKTRGQQVTLSCSPISGHRSVSWYQQTPGQGLQFLFEYFSETQRNKGNFPGRFSGRQFSNSRSEMNVSTLELGDSALYLCASRRQEGDTQYFGPGTRLTVL.

This clone appeared once. The V gene is TRBV2, the J gene TRBJ2-3, with 9 bases aligning to TRBD2. The V segment lost 6 bases and the J segment 0 bases; nucleotides outside the gene matches: 10. The CDR3 sequence is 17 residues long. Germline values: CDR1 SNHLY, CDR2 FYNNEI. The CDR3 nucleotides read TGTGCCAGCAGCCGGAGACTAGCGGAAATTAGCACAGATACGCAGTATTTT. Protein: CASSRRLAEISTDTQYF.

The genes are TRBV3-1 (or the pseudogene TRBV3-2) and TRBJ2-4; D uncertain. The V gene's germline CDR1 is LGHDT and CDR2 YNNKEL (reference sequence). This CDR3 comprises 14 residues. Trimming removed 7 bases at V and 4 bases at J, with 14 bases between. CDR3 nucleotide sequence: TGTGCCAGCACCAAAGGTTCCACGAAAAACATTCAGTACTTC. It yields the protein CASTKGSTKNIQYF.

J is TRBJ2-3 and V is TRBV10-3; 10 bases agree with TRBD1. Trimming took 2 bases from V and 1 from J; bases not matched to a gene: 3. The length of the CDR3 is 16 residues. Germline CDR1 and CDR2: ENHRY and SYGVKD. This chain's CDR3 is CAISEDRGLGTDTQYF. The CDR3 DNA reads TGTGCCATCAGTGAGGACAGGGGGCTTGGCACAGATACGCAGTATTTT.

The chain has TRBV19 and TRBJ2-7, with a tentative D call TRBD1 (6 bases). From germline, CDR1 is LNHDA and CDR2 SQIVND (reference sequence). Trimming cost V 1 base and J 0 bases, with 10 bases left between them. The CDR3 extends over 15 amino acids. The CDR3 DNA reads as TGTGCCAGTAGTATAGGGGTCAGGGGCTCCTACGAGCAGTACTTC. This encodes CASSIGVRGSYEQYF.

This chain joins TRBV4-1 and TRBJ2-1, with 7 bases fitting TRBD2. Germline values: CDR1 MGHRA, CDR2 YSYEKL. This CDR3 contains 17 residues. J gave up 9 bases and V 4 bases, and 18 bases lay outside the gene matches. In DNA form, the CDR3 reads TGCGCCAGCAGCCCGGTGGGCGGGGGAGGGTCATGGGGTGAGCAGTTCTTC. Its translation: CASSPVGGGGSWGEQFF.

The chain links TRBV27 to TRBJ2-7, with 12 bases aligning to TRBD2. Germline CDR1 and CDR2: MNHEY and SMNVEV (reference sequence). The CDR3 is 17 amino acids. V lost 4 bases and J lost 5; bases outside the gene matches: 12. CDR3 nucleotides: TGTGCCAGCAGTTCCCTCCTGACTAGCGGGAGACCCCACGAGCAGTACTTC. Residues: CASSSLLTSGRPHEQYF.

In this sample, this clone turned up a few times. The sample carries other DNA sequences with the same CDR3. The chain links TRBV3-1 (or the pseudogene TRBV3-2) to TRBJ2-3; 10 nucleotides match TRBD2. The ends lost 1 base at V and 5 bases at J; junction bases unmatched: 0. The CDR3 contains 14 residues. CDR1 LGHDT and CDR2 YNNKEL come from the germline V gene (reference sequence). The CDR3 nucleotides are TGTGCCAGCAGCCAAGGACTAGCGGGAGATACGCAGTATTTT. Encoded protein: CASSQGLAGDTQYF.

The J gene is TRBJ2-3, the V gene TRBV4-1, with unresolved D. V lost 0 bases and J lost 2, with 12 bases in between. CDR3 length: 16 residues. The germline V gene has CDR1 MGHRA and CDR2 YSYEKL. The chain's CDR3 is CASSQEGRSDTDTQYF. The CDR3 nucleotides read TGCGCCAGCAGCCAAGAGGGCAGAAGTGACACAGATACGCAGTATTTT.

The rearrangement joins TRBV2 to TRBJ1-1, with TRBD1 matching over 9 bases. The ends lost 7 bases at V and 6 bases at J; junction bases unmatched: 3. This CDR3 is 12 amino acids long. Germline values: CDR1 SNHLY, CDR2 FYNNEI. For the CDR3, the DNA is TGTGCCAGCACCAGGACAGGGGCTGAAGCTTTCTTT. Translating gives CASTRTGAEAFF.

The V and J genes are TRBV12-3 or TRBV12-4 and TRBJ2-7, with D unresolved. Trimming took off 6 bases at V and 0 bases at J, with 6 bases between the two ends. CDR3 size: 12 residues. In DNA form, the CDR3 reads TGTGCCAGCAGCCGGGTCTCCTACGAGCAGTACTTC. This gives the protein CASSRVSYEQYF.

The chain recombines TRBV5-6 with TRBJ1-1; D is unclear. The CDR3 has 12 residues. The V end lost 2 bases, the J end lost 6 bases, and 8 bases lay between the germline ends. Germline lookup yields CDR1 SGHDT and CDR2 YYEEEE. DNA of the CDR3: TGTGCCAGCAGCTTCGCGCGAGCTGAAGCTTTCTTT. Translated: CASSFARAEAFF.

This clone was seen more than once but under ten times. The chain recombines TRBV5-1 with TRBJ2-7, with 7 bases lining up with TRBD1. CDR1 and CDR2 (germline): SGHRS, YFSETQ. The CDR3 loop spans 15 amino acids. V gave up 4 bases and J gave up 2 bases; unmatched junction bases: 9. CDR3 nucleotides: TGCGCCAGCAGCCCCGAGGGGGACAGTCCCTACGAGCAGTACTTC. Protein product: CASSPEGDSPYEQYF.

The V gene is TRBV19, the J gene TRBJ1-2, with TRBD1 matching 7 bases. Germline V CDR1 and CDR2: LNHDA, SQIVND (reference sequence). The CDR3 covers 13 residues. J gave up 3 bases and V 7 bases, and 5 bases lay outside the gene matches. The CDR3 reads CASNGQGDYGYTF. DNA for the CDR3: TGTGCCAGTAACGGGCAGGGGGACTATGGCTACACCTTC.

The V gene is TRBV7-9, the J gene TRBJ2-7; 10 bases line up with TRBD2. CDR3 length equals 15 residues. Trimming removed 1 base from V and 6 bases from J; junction bases left unmatched: 6. The germline V gene encodes CDR1 SEHNR and CDR2 FQNEAQ (reference sequence). The CDR3 region has the DNA TGTGCCAGCAGCTTAGGCAGCGGGAGGGTTTCCGAGCAGTACTTC. It is translated as CASSLGSGRVSEQYF. Together with reference TRBV7-9 and TRBJ2-7, the CDR3 gives the full variable domain: DTGVSQNPRHKITKRGQNVTFRCDPISEHNRLYWYRQTLGQGPEFLTYFQNEAQLEKSRLLSDRFSAERPKGSFSTLEIQRTEQGDSAMYLCASSLGSGRVSEQYFGPGTRLTVT.

The V and J genes are TRBV5-1 and TRBJ2-5; TRBD1 aligns across 10 bases. In germline, CDR1 is SGHRS, CDR2 YFSETQ. Trimming cost V 4 bases and J 4 bases; bases outside gene matches: 1. The CDR3 has 13 amino acids. CDR3: CASSRDRGETQYF. Here the CDR3 DNA reads TGCGCCAGCAGCCGGGACAGGGGAGAGACCCAGTACTTC.

This chain uses TRBV29-1 with TRBJ1-2, with D possibly TRBD1 on 6 matching bases. Trimming cost V 4 bases and J 8 bases, with 11 bases left between them. There are 11 residues in the CDR3. Germline assignment: CDR1 SQVTM and CDR2 ANQGSEA. CDR3 coding DNA: TGCAGCGTTGGACAGGCTCAAGGCTACACCTTC. Translating it yields CSVGQAQGYTF.

This chain uses TRBV9 with TRBJ2-1; TRBD2 agrees at 7 bases. Losses at the gene ends were 0 bases for V and 1 base for J; bases not matched to a gene: 4. Looked up from germline, CDR1 is SGDLS and CDR2 is YYNGEE. This CDR3 spans 16 amino acids. The CDR3 coding sequence is TGTGCCAGCAGCGTAGGTCTAGCGGCTTCCTACAATGAGCAGTTCTTC. It translates to CASSVGLAASYNEQFF.

Concerning this clone itself: The germline gene is not matched at one end of the junction; a read error may be the cause. The rearrangement uses TRBV5-4 and TRBJ2-1, with 8 bases fitting TRBD2. The CDR3 has 15 amino acids. The germline CDR1 and CDR2 sequences are SGHNT and YYREEE (reference sequence). Here the CDR3 DNA reads TGTGCCAGCACCTTGGAGGCGGGGGGTTACAATGAGCAGTTCTTC. Translated: CASTLEAGGYNEQFF.

V is TRBV7-3 and J is TRBJ2-5; weak D call: TRBD2 (6 bases). V lost 5 bases, J lost 5 bases, and 18 bases lay in between. The germline CDR1 and CDR2 sequences are SGHTA and FQGTGA. This CDR3 has 15 amino acids. CDR3 DNA: TGTGCCAGCAGCCCGTCGGGAGCGGATAAGGAGACCCAGTACTTC. This sequence encodes CASSPSGADKETQYF.

The gene calls are TRBV29-1 and TRBJ2-1; 9 bases agree with TRBD2. J gave up 7 bases and V 7 bases, and 5 bases lay outside the gene matches. Germline V gene data show CDR1 as SQVTM and CDR2 as ANQGSEA. The CDR3 is made up of 12 amino acids. The CDR3 sequence is CSGLAGRNEQFF. As DNA, the CDR3 is TGCAGCGGCCTAGCGGGAAGGAATGAGCAGTTCTTC.

The chain employs TRBV20-1 and TRBJ1-2; D is unclear. CDR3 length equals 11 residues. Germline V gene data show CDR1 as DFQATT and CDR2 as SNEGSKA (reference sequence). V was clipped by 6 bases and J by 1 base, with 6 bases between them. The CDR3 here is CSAYFNYGYTF. The CDR3 DNA reads as TGCAGTGCCTATTTTAACTATGGCTACACCTTC.

The chain is built from TRBV28 and TRBJ2-7; 7 bases map to TRBD2. Trimming at V came to 6 bases and at J to 4 bases, leaving 6 bases not matched to a gene. The CDR3 runs 13 residues. CDR1 and CDR2 from the germline V gene are MDHEN and SYDVKM. In DNA, the CDR3 is TGTGCCAGCAGGACAGCGGGACCTTACGAGCAGTACTTC. This codes for CASRTAGPYEQYF.

The rearrangement uses TRBV9 and TRBJ1-6; D possibly corresponds to TRBD1 (5 bases). CDR3 length: 15 amino acids. Germline V gene lookup returns CDR1 SGDLS and CDR2 YYNGEE. Between the trimmed V and J ends, which lost 6 bases and 9 bases, there was a span of 19 bases. CDR3 DNA sequence: TGTGCCAGCACCCCAGGAGGGGCGGTCTCTTCACCCCTCCACTTT. Translating gives CASTPGGAVSSPLHF. Full variable domain (remainder filled in from reference TRBV9 and TRBJ1-6): DSGVTQTPKHLITATGQRVTLRCSPRSGDLSVYWYQQSLDQGLQFLIQYYNGEERAKGNILERFSAQQFPDLHSELNLSSLELGDSALYFCASTPGGAVSSPLHFGNGTRLTVT.

This rearrangement joins TRBV9 to TRBJ1-2; D ambiguous. This CDR3 is 15 amino acids long. V gave up 6 bases and J gave up 0 bases, with 15 bases separating them. CDR1 is SGDLS, CDR2 YYNGEE, per germline. The CDR3 DNA follows: TGTGCCAGCACCACCCCATCCCGGCCTAACTATGGCTACACCTTC. Translating gives CASTTPSRPNYGYTF.